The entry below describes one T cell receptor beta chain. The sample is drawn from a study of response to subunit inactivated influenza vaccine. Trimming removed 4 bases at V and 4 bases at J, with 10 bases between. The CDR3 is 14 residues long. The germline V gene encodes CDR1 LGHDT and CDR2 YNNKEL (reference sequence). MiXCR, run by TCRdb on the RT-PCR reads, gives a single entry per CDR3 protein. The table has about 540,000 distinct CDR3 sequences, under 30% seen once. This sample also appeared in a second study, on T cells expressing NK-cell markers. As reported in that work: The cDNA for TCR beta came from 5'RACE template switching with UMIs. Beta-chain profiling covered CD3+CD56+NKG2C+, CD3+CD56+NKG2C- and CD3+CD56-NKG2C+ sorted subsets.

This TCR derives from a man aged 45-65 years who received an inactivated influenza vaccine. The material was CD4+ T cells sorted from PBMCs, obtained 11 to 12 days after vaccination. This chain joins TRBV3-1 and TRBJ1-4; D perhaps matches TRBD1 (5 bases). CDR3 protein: CASSPTGLNEKLFF. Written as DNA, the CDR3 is TGTGCCAGCAGCCCGACGGGGCTTAATGAAAAACTGTTTTTT.